This T cell receptor beta chain was obtained from a study of shared clonotypes between healthy human individuals. As for the study in general: Three plates were used per donor for CD4 naive, three for CD4 memory, two for CD8 naive and one for CD8 memory. Notes on the study in general: The authors expected sequencing depth to affect clonotype sharing among donors.

Methods used by the authors: Junction-only sequences without quality scores were provided by ImmunoSEQ, so filtering was different. The table came from immunoSEQ multiplex PCR; TCRdb's copy has only in-frame clones and leaves some out. The V and J calls and the clone size are those of that table, but D and trimming were determined from the DNA. Among approximately 1,500,000 clones listed, 95% to 99% were seen once. Notes on this clone: Its antigen remains unidentified.

V gave up 7 bases and J gave up 4 bases; unmatched junction bases: 4. The CDR3 loop spans 14 amino acids. Germline-derived CDR1 and CDR2 are LNHDA and SQIVND (reference sequence). This TCR was recovered from a man aged 25 to 45 in good health. The chain combines TRBV19 with TRBJ2-5, with 12 bases fitting TRBD2. Input material: naive CD4+ T cells sorted from blood. Subset given: CD45RA+ positively selected. CDR3 sequence reads: CASKETSGRETQYF. The CDR3 DNA follows: TGTGCCAGTAAGGAGACTAGCGGGAGAGAGACCCAGTACTTC.